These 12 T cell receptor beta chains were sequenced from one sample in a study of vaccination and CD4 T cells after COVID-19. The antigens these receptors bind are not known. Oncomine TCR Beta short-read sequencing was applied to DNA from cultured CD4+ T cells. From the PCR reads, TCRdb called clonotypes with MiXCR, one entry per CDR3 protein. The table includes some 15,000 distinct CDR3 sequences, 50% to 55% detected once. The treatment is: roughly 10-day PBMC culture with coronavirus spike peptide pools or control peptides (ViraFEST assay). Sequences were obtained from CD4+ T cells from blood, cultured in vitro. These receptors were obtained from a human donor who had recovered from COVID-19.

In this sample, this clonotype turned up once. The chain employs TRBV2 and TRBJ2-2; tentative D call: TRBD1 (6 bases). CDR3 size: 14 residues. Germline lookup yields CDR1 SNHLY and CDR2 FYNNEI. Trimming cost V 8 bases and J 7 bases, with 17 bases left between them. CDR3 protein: CASSGDRADGELFF. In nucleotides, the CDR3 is TGTGCCAGCTCAGGGGACCGCGCGGACGGGGAGCTGTTTTTT.

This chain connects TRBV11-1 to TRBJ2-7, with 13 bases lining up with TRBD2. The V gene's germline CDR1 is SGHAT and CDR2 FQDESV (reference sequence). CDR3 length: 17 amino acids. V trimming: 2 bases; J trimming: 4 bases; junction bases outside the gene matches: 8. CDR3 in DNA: TGTGCCAGCAGCTTACACGGTAGGACTAGCGGGAGTTACGAGCAGTACTTC. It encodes CASSLHGRTSGSYEQYF.

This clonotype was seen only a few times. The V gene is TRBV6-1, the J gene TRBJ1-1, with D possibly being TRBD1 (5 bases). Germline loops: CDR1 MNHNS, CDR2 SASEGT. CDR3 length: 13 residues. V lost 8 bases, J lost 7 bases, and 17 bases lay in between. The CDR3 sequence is CASAPQEADEAFF. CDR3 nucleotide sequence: TGTGCCAGCGCCCCACAGGAGGCGGATGAAGCTTTCTTT.

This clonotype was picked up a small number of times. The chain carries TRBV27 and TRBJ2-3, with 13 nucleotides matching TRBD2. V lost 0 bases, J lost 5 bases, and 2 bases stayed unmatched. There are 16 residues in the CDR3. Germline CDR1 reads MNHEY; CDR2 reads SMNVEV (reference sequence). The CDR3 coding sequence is TGTGCCAGCAGTTTATCCTGGACTAGCGGGAGAGATACGCAGTATTTT. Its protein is CASSLSWTSGRDTQYF.

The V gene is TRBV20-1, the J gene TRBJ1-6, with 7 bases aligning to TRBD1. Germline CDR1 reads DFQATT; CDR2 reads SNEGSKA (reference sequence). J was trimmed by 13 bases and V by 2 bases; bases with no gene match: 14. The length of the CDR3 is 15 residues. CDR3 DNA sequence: TGCAGTGCTAGATCAGGGGGGGCCTCGTTATCCCCCCTCCACTTT. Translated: CSARSGGASLSPLHF.

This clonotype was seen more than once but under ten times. The CDR3 spells CASSPQGLAATDTQYF. In DNA, the CDR3 is TGTGCCAGCTCACCACAAGGACTAGCGGCCACAGATACGCAGTATTTT. This chain joins TRBV18 and TRBJ2-3; 10 positions agree with TRBD2. This CDR3 comprises 16 residues. With 1 base clipped from V and 2 bases from J, the junction kept 3 bases outside the gene matches. Germline V gene data show CDR1 as KGHSH and CDR2 as LQKENI.

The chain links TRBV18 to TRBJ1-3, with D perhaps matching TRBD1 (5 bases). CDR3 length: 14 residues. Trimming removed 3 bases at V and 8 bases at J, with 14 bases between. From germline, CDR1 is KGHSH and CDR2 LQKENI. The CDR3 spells CASSPQGVGDTIYF. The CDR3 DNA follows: TGTGCCAGCTCACCGCAGGGAGTCGGAGACACCATATATTTT.

CDR3 coding DNA: TGCAGCGTTGGGGCCCCCGGACCCACAGATACGCAGTATTTT. Its protein is CSVGAPGPTDTQYF. This chain uses TRBV29-1 with TRBJ2-3; D remains unclear. V lost 4 bases, J lost 2 bases, and 13 bases lay in between. Germline-derived CDR1 and CDR2 are SQVTM and ANQGSEA. The CDR3 covers 14 residues.

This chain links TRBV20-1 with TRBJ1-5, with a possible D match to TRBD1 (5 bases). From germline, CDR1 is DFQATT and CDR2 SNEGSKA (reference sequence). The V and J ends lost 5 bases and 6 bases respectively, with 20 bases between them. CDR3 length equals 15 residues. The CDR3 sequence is CSAAQPGRQSQPQHF. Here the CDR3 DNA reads TGCAGTGCTGCTCAACCGGGACGGCAAAGTCAGCCCCAGCATTTT.

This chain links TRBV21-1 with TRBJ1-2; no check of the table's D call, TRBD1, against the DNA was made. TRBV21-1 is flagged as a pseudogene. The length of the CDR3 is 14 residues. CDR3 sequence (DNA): TGTGCCACCTTACAAGTGGGGACAGCTTATGGCTACACCTTC. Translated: CATLQVGTAYGYTF.

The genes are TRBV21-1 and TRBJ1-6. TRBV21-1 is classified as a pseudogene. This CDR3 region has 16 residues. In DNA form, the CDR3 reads TGTGCCAGCAGCTACCAGAAGCCTCGTGGCAATTCACCCCTCCACTTT. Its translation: CASSYQKPRGNSPLHF.

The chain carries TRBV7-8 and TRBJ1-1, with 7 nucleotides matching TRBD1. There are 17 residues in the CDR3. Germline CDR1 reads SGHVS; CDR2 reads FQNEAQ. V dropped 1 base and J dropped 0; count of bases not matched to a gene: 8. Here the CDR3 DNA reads TGTGCCAGCAGCTTAGGTTCCGGGACAGCGATGAACACTGAAGCTTTCTTT. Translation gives CASSLGSGTAMNTEAFF. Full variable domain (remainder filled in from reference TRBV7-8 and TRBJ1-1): GAGVSQSPRYKVAKRGQDVALRCDPISGHVSLFWYQQALGQGPEFLTYFQNEAQLDKSGLPSDRFFAERPEGSVSTLKIQRTQQEDSAVYLCASSLGSGTAMNTEAFFGQGTRLTVV.